This is a list of T cell receptor beta chains from one sample in a study of cytomegalovirus exposure and HLA in healthy donors. The protocol was immunoSEQ multiplex PCR, while the TCRdb copy is restricted to in-frame clones and leaves out a portion. The top ten hold 1.7% of the sample, which has 150,000 to 200,000 clones, around 80% seen once. Sequenced material: PBMCs. These receptors originate from a woman aged 18-29 years in good health and CMV-seronegative. Both conserved end residues are part of each CDR3. The D gene is left open where the match is weak. Expanded clones get a size class; other rows say once, few or many, or leave the size out.

j_gene	d_gene	v_gene	abundance	CDR3aa	CDR3nt
TRBJ2-6	NA	TRBV7-9	NA	CASSRLQVSGANVLTF	TGTGCCAGCAGCCGCCTTCAGGTCTCTGGGGCCAACGTCCTGACTTTC
TRBJ1-5	NA	TRBV6-5	once	CASSPTSEDHQPQHF	TGTGCCAGCAGTCCGACCTCGGAGGATCATCAGCCCCAGCATTTT
TRBJ2-1	TRBD2	TRBV27	NA	CASSFGTSGSYNEQFF	TGTGCCAGCAGTTTTGGGACTAGCGGCTCCTACAATGAGCAGTTCTTC
TRBJ1-5	NA	TRBV6-1	NA	CASIKRGEGQPQHF	TGTGCCAGCATTAAAAGGGGGGAGGGTCAGCCCCAGCATTTT
TRBJ1-3	NA	TRBV30	NA	CAWVSRRGNTIYF	TGTGCCTGGGTCTCACGCCGGGGAAACACCATATATTTT
TRBJ2-4	TRBD2	TRBV28	NA	CASRRGLAGRGKNIQYF	TGTGCCAGCAGAAGGGGGCTAGCGGGACGGGGCAAAAACATTCAGTACTTC
TRBJ1-1	NA	TRBV27	NA	CASSLNGVVQPNTEAFF	TGTGCCAGCAGTTTAAATGGAGTGGTTCAGCCGAACACTGAAGCTTTCTTT
TRBJ1-5	NA	TRBV28	few	CASSLTGRHQPQHF	TGTGCCAGCAGTTTAACCGGGAGGCATCAGCCCCAGCATTTT
TRBJ2-7	TRBD1	TRBV7-8	NA	CASSYNPGRGPEQYF	TGTGCCAGCAGCTACAACCCAGGCAGGGGGCCCGAGCAGTACTTC
TRBJ1-5	NA	TRBV5-6	few	CASSLSSGTILPQHF	TGTGCCAGCAGCTTATCCTCAGGGACAATCTTGCCCCAGCATTTT
TRBJ2-6	TRBD1	TRBV29-1	NA	CSVTGAGANVLTF	TGCAGCGTTACAGGGGCCGGGGCCAACGTCCTGACTTTC
TRBJ1-5	NA	TRBV27	NA	CASSLGFGGANQPQHF	TGTGCCAGCAGTTTGGGGTTTGGAGGGGCTAATCAGCCCCAGCATTTT
TRBJ1-3	NA	TRBV11-3	NA	CASSLGPGVGNTIYF	TGTGCCAGCAGCTTAGGTCCAGGGGTTGGAAACACCATATATTTT
TRBJ1-2	TRBD1	TRBV6-1	few	CASRGDRVDGYTF	TGTGCCAGCAGGGGGGACAGGGTAGATGGCTACACCTTC
TRBJ2-7	NA	TRBV27	once	CASSHAAADEQYF	TGTGCCAGCAGCCATGCAGCGGCCGACGAGCAGTACTTC
TRBJ2-1	TRBD2	TRBV9	NA	CASSVTGTSEYNEQFF	TGTGCCAGCAGCGTCACCGGGACTAGCGAGTACAATGAGCAGTTCTTC
TRBJ1-1	NA	TRBV4-1	NA	CASSQERAGATEAFF	TGCGCCAGCAGCCAAGAGAGGGCAGGGGCCACTGAAGCTTTCTTT
TRBJ2-3	TRBD2	TRBV6-5	NA	CASSYSGGLADTQYF	TGTGCCAGCAGTTACTCGGGAGGGCTGGCAGATACGCAGTATTTT
TRBJ2-3	TRBD2	TRBV5-6	NA	CASSFLPDLAGDTDTQYF	TGTGCCAGCAGCTTTCTTCCGGACCTAGCGGGGGATACCGATACGCAGTATTTT
TRBJ1-1	TRBD1	TRBV7-8	NA	CASSLSAGQVNTEAFF	TGTGCCAGCAGCTTATCGGCCGGACAGGTAAACACTGAAGCTTTCTTT